A single T cell receptor (beta chain) is shown here with its context. Its antigen is as yet unknown. The sample comes from a study of high-grade serous ovarian cancer treatment subgroups. Study-level results: Same-patient tumor repertoires overlapped at about 0.095 to 0.8; different patients barely overlapped. CDR1 and CDR2 were left unanalyzed; analyses focused on CDR3. Without spatial data, bulk sequencing limits insight into HGSC tumor diversity.

TCRdb keeps only in-frame clones here, not all; method: immunoSEQ multiplex PCR. The table records 30,000 to 40,000 clones, 79% of them present only once. Tumor samples were obtained before definitive surgery or chemotherapy. V lost 6 bases and J lost 2; bases outside the gene matches: 4. CDR3 length: 14 residues. Germline V gene sequence: CDR1 SQVTM, CDR2 ANQGSEA. The rearrangement joins TRBV29-1 to TRBJ2-3, with 11 bases matching TRBD2. Sequencing was done on a sample of tumor tissue. This clonotype was obtained from a human donor with high-grade serous ovarian cancer. The chain's CDR3 is CSVGTSGNTDTQYF. CDR3 nucleotide sequence: TGCAGCGTCGGGACTAGCGGAAACACAGATACGCAGTATTTT.